This T cell receptor beta chain was profiled in a study of shared clonotypes between healthy human individuals. Study context: Researchers assigned three CD4 naive, three CD4 memory, two CD8 naive and one CD8 memory plate to each donor.

Sequencing was performed with immunoSEQ multiplex PCR; in TCRdb, only in-frame clones are kept and a portion is missing. Of some 2.1 million clones listed, over 85% are singletons. Selected positively for CCR7 and CD45RO-negative, naive CD8 cells excluded terminally differentiated effector memory CD45RA+ cells. CDR1 is SSHAT, CDR2 FNYEAQ, per germline (reference sequence). The CDR3 has 15 residues. With respect to this clone: Its target is unknown. The junction and the germline gene differ at one end; a read error may be behind it.

Whole-study results and caveats: A reduction in generation probabilities was seen for non-shared clonotypes relative to those shared by all four donors. What naive subsets generally showed was a larger estimated richness than memory subsets showed. Naive CD4 clonotypes were shared across several donors at about 5%.

The sequence derives from a man aged 18 to 30 in good health. Sequencing was done on a sample of naive CD8+ T cells sorted from blood. The chain couples TRBV7-7 to TRBJ2-5; no reliable D call. The CDR3 nucleotides read TGTGCTAGCAGCTTAGTGCCAGGATCCCAAGAGACCCAGTACTTC. Amino acid sequence: CASSLVPGSQETQYF.